This section outlines one TCR beta chain sequence together with its context. Per the original data handling: Nucleated cell counts were estimated from reference gene primer amplification. The assay was immunoSEQ multiplex PCR, and TCRdb's table has in-frame clones only and misses some. The V and J calls and the clone size are those of that table, but D and trimming were determined from the DNA. In the table there are about 240,000 clones, around four fifths of which are singletons. Germline V gene lookup returns CDR1 SGHRS and CDR2 YFSETQ. This CDR3 has 14 residues. V lost 4 bases and J lost 2, with 12 bases in between. The entry originates in a study of blood T cell repertoires in COVID-19. About the study: Sources were T cells, B-cell-depleted T cells, or PBMCs; the material itself was cDNA or gDNA.

The chain uses TRBV5-1 and TRBJ2-5, with a weak D call TRBD1 (6 bases). This TCR was recovered from a man aged 30-40 years who had recovered from COVID-19. The source material was peripheral blood. The CDR3 nucleotides are TGCGCCAGCAGCCCTGGGACACAGCAAGAGACCCAGTACTTC. Encoded protein: CASSPGTQQETQYF.